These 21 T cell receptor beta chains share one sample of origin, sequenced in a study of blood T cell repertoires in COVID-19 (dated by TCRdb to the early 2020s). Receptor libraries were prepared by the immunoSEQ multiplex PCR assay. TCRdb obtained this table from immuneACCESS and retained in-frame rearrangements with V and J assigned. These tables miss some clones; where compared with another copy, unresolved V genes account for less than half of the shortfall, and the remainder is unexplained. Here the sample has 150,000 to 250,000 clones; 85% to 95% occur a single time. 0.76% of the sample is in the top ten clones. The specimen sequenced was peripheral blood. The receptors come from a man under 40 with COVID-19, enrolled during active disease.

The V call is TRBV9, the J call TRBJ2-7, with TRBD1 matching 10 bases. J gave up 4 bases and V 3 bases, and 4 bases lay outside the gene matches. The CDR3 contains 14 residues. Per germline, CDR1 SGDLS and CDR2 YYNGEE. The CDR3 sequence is CASSARQGAYEQYF. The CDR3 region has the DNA TGTGCCAGCAGCGCCCGACAGGGGGCTTACGAGCAGTACTTC.

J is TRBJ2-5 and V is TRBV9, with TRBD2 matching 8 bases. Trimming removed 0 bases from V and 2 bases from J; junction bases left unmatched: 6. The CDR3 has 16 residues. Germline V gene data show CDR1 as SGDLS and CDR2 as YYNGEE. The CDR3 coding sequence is TGTGCCAGCAGCGTAGGAACTAGCGGATTTCAAGAGACCCAGTACTTC. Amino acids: CASSVGTSGFQETQYF.

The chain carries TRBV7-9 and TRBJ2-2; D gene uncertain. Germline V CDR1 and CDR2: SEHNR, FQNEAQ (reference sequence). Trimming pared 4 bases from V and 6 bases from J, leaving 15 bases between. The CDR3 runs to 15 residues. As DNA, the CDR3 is TGTGCCAGCAGCTCCCGGCCAGACGCGGCCGGGGAGCTGTTTTTT. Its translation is CASSSRPDAAGELFF.

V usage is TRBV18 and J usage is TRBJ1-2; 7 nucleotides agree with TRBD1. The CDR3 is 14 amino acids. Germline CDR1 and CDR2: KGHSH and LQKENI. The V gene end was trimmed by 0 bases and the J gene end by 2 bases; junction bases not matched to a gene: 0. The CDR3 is CASSPPGQNYGYTF. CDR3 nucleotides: TGTGCCAGCTCACCACCGGGACAGAACTATGGCTACACCTTC.

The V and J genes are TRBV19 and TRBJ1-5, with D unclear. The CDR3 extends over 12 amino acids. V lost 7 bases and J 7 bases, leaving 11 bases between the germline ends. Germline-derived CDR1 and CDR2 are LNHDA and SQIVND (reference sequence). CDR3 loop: CASTKPGQPQHF. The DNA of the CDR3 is TGTGCCAGTACCAAACCCGGGCAGCCCCAGCATTTT.

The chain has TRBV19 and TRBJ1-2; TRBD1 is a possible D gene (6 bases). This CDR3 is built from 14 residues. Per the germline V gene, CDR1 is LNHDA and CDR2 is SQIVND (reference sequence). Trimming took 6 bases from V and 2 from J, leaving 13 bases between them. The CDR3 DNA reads TGTGCCAGTAGAATGACAGGCCCGAACTATGGCTACACCTTC. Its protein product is CASRMTGPNYGYTF.

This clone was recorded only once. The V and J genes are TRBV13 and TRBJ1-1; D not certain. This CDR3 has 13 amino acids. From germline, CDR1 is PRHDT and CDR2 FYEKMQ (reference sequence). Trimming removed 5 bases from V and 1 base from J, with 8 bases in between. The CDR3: CASSIRSNTEAFF. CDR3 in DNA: TGTGCCAGCAGCATCAGGTCGAACACTGAAGCTTTCTTT. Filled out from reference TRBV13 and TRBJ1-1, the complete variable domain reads AAGVIQSPRHLIKEKRETATLKCYPIPRHDTVYWYQQGPGQDPQFLISFYEKMQSDKGSIPDRFSAQQFSDYHSELNMSSLELGDSALYFCASSIRSNTEAFFGQGTRLTVV.

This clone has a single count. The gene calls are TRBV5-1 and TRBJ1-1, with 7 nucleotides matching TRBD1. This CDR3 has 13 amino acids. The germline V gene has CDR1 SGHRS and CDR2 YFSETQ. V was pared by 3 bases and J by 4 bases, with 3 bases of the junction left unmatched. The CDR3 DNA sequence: TGCGCCAGCAGCTCACCAGGGGGCACTGAAGCTTTCTTT. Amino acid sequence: CASSSPGGTEAFF.

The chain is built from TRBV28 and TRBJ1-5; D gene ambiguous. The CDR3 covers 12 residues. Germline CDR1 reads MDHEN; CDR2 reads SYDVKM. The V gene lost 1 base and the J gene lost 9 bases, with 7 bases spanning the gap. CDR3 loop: CASSLLSGPQHF. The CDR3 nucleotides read TGTGCCAGCAGTTTATTATCAGGGCCCCAGCATTTT.

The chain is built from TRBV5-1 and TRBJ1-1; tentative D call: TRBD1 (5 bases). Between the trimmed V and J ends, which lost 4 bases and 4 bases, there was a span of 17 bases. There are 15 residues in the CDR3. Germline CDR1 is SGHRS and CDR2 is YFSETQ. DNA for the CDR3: TGCGCCAGCAGCCTCTTCCAGGGCGTGGGCACTGAAGCTTTCTTT. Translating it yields CASSLFQGVGTEAFF.

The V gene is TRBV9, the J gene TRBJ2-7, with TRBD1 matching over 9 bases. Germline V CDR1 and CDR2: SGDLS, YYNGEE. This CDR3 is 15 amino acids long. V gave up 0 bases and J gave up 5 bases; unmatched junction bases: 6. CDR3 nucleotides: TGTGCCAGCAGCGTAGAAGGGACAGGGTGGGACGAGCAGTACTTC. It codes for CASSVEGTGWDEQYF.

CDR3 sequence: CASSSGTEDSPLHF. The CDR3 nucleotides are TGCGCCAGCAGCTCCGGGACAGAGGATTCACCCCTCCACTTT. The rearrangement uses TRBV5-1 and TRBJ1-6; 7 bases align to TRBD1. The junction had 5 bases not matched to a gene; V was cut back by 3 bases and J by 8 bases. From germline, CDR1 is SGHRS and CDR2 YFSETQ. CDR3 length: 14 amino acids. Using reference TRBV5-1 and TRBJ1-6 for the parts outside the CDR3, the full variable domain is KAGVTQTPRYLIKTRGQQVTLSCSPISGHRSVSWYQQTPGQGLQFLFEYFSETQRNKGNFPGRFSGRQFSNSRSEMNVSTLELGDSALYLCASSSGTEDSPLHFGNGTRLTVT.

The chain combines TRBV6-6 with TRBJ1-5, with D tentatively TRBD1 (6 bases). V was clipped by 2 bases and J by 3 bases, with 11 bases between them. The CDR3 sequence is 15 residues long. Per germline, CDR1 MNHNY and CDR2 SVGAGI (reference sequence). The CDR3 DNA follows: TGTGCCAGCAGTTACGGCCAGGGGATCAATCAGCCCCAGCATTTT. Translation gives CASSYGQGINQPQHF.

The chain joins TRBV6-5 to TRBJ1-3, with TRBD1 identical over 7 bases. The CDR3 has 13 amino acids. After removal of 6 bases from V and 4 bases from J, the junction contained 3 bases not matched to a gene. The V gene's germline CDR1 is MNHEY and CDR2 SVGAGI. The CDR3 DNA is TGTGCCAGCAGAGACAGGGTGGGAAACACCATATATTTT. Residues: CASRDRVGNTIYF.

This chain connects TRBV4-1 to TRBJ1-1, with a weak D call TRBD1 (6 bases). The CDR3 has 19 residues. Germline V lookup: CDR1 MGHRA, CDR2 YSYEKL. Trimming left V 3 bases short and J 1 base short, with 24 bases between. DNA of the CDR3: TGCGCCAGCAGCCAGAGTTCCGGGCACACAGGGTTTAGGAACACTGAAGCTTTCTTT. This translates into CASSQSSGHTGFRNTEAFF.

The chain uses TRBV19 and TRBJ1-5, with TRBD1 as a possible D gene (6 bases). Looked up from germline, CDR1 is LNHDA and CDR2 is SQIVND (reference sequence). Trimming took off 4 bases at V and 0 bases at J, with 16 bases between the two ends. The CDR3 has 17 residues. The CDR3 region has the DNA TGTGCCAGTAGTAACCCATGGGACACAAATAGCAATCAGCCCCAGCATTTT. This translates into CASSNPWDTNSNQPQHF.

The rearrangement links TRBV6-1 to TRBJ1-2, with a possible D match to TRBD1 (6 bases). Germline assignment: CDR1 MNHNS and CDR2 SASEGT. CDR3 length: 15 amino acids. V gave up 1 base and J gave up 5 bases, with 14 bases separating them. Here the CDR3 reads CASSEVGQLRYGYTF. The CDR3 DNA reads TGTGCCAGCAGTGAAGTTGGACAGTTACGGTATGGCTACACCTTC.

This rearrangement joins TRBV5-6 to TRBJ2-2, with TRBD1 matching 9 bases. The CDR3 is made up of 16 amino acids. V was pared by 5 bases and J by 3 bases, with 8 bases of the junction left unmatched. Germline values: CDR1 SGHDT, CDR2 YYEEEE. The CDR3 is CASSFTGGVDTGELFF. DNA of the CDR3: TGTGCCAGCAGTTTTACAGGGGGCGTCGACACCGGGGAGCTGTTTTTT.

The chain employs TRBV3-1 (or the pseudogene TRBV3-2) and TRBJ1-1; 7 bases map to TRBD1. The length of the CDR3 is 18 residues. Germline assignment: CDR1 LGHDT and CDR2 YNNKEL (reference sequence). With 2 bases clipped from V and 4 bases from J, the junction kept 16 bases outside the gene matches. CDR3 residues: CASSQIRDRAIWGTEAFF. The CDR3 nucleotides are TGTGCCAGCAGCCAAATACGGGACAGAGCCATTTGGGGCACTGAAGCTTTCTTT.

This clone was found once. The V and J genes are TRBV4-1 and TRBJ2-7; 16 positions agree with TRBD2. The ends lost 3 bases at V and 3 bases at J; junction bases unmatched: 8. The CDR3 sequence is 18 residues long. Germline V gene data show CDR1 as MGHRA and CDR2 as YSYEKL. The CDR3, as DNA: TGCGCCAGCAGCCAGGAGACGGGACTAGCGGGGGGGGGCTACGAGCAGTACTTC. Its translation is CASSQETGLAGGGYEQYF.

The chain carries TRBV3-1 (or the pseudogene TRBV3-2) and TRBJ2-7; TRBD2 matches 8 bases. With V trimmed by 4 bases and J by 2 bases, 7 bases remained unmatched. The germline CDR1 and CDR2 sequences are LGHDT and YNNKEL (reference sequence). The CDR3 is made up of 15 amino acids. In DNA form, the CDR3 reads TGTGCCAGCAGCCCCCTTAGCGGGGAAGCCTACGAGCAGTACTTC. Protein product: CASSPLSGEAYEQYF.